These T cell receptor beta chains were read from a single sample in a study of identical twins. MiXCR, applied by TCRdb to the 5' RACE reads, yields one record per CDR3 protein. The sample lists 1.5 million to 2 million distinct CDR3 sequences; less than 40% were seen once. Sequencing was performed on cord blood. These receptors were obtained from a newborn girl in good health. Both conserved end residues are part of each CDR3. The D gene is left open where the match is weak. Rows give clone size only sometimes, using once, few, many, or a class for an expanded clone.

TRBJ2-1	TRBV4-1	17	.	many	TGCGCCAGCAGCGAAAGTCGCTTTGGGGCGGGGTACAATGAGCAGTTCTTC	CASSESRFGAGYNEQFF
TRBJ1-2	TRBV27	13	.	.	TGTGCCAGCAGTTCGACAGTTTACTATGGCTACACCTTC	CASSSTVYYGYTF
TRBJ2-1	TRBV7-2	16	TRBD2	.	TGTGCCAGCAGCTCTCGTCGTCTAGCGGCTCACAGTGAGCAGTTCTTC	CASSSRRLAAHSEQFF
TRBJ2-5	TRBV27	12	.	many	TGTGCCAGCACCTTGTACCAAGAGACCCAGTACTTC	CASTLYQETQYF
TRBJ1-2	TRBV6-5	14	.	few	TGTGCCAGCAGTTGGGCAGGGGCGGACTATGGCTACACCTTC	CASSWAGADYGYTF
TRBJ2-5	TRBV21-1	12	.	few	TGTGCCATACCACAGGTAGCAGAGACCCAGTACTTC	CAIPQVAETQYF
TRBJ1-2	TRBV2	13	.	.	TGTGCCAGCAGTGAAGGGTGGGACTATGCCTACACCTTC	CASSEGWDYAYTF
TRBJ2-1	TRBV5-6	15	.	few	TGTGCCAGCAGCTTGTCAGCTAGGACCTACAATGAGCAGTTCTTC	CASSLSARTYNEQFF
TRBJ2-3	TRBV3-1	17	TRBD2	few	TGTGCCAGCAGCCAGATTAGCGGGAGGGGTGGCACAGATACGCAGTATTTT	CASSQISGRGGTDTQYF
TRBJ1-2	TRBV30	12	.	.	TGTGCCTGGATAGAGGAGTTTTATGGCTACACCTTC	CAWIEEFYGYTF
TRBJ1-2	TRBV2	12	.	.	TGTGCCAGCAGTCCCAACTACTATGGCTACACCTTC	CASSPNYYGYTF